This T cell receptor (beta chain) was sequenced in a study of blood T cell repertoires in COVID-19. Study in general: Some COVID-19 samples were acute and others convalescent; all came from the United States, Italy and Spain. The analysed material was cDNA or gDNA that came from T cells, B-cell-depleted T cells, or PBMCs.

Original processing notes: Reference gene primer amplification gave estimated nucleated cell counts. Method: immunoSEQ multiplex PCR; TCRdb's copy keeps in-frame clones and lacks some. V and J calls and clone size are given by that table; D and trimming were obtained from the DNA. The data hold 85,000 to 95,000 clones, with approximately 90% observed a single time. The CDR3 is 15 amino acids. The germline gives CDR1 SGHRS, CDR2 YFSETQ. The V end was cut by 1 base, the J end by 0 bases, with 10 bases between. The chain is built from TRBV5-1 and TRBJ2-5; D might be TRBD2 (6 bases). Sequencing input: peripheral blood. The TCR originated in a woman aged 45-59 years in a cohort sampled during active COVID-19. Here the CDR3 reads CASSLRTGDQETQYF. In nucleotides, the CDR3 is TGCGCCAGCAGCTTGCGGACGGGGGACCAAGAGACCCAGTACTTC.